Listed below are T cell receptor beta chains from one sample, sequenced in a study of cytomegalovirus exposure and HLA in healthy donors. Clones were sequenced by immunoSEQ multiplex PCR, and TCRdb holds only the in-frame ones, with some missing. The sample consists of some 200,000 clones, about 10% of them appearing once. Source material: PBMCs. Every receptor here comes from a woman in her 30s in good health and CMV-seropositive. The CDR3 runs from the conserved cysteine through the conserved F or W. A D gene is named only where the DNA matches it firmly. Size values are once, few and many counts, or a class for expanded clones, and some rows have none.

clone_size: -; d_call: TRBD2; j_call: TRBJ2-7; v_call: TRBV19; cdr3_aa: CASGGEDEQYF; cdr3_nt: TGTGCCAGTGGGGGGGAGGACGAGCAGTACTTC
clone_size: few; d_call: -; j_call: TRBJ2-2; v_call: TRBV30; cdr3_aa: CAWSVIGRANTGELFF; cdr3_nt: TGTGCCTGGAGTGTAATCGGGAGAGCGAACACCGGGGAGCTGTTTTTT
clone_size: -; d_call: TRBD1; j_call: TRBJ1-4; v_call: TRBV9; cdr3_aa: CASSVYRGKLFF; cdr3_nt: TGTGCCAGCAGCGTATACAGGGGAAAACTGTTTTTT
clone_size: -; d_call: -; j_call: TRBJ2-7; v_call: TRBV5-1; cdr3_aa: CASRLSHSIHEQYF; cdr3_nt: TGCGCCAGCAGATTGAGTCACTCCATTCACGAGCAGTACTTC
clone_size: few; d_call: -; j_call: TRBJ2-7; v_call: TRBV7-9; cdr3_aa: CASSLVGSSYEQYF; cdr3_nt: TGTGCCAGCAGCTTAGTAGGGAGCTCCTACGAGCAGTACTTC
clone_size: few; d_call: -; j_call: TRBJ2-7; v_call: TRBV9; cdr3_aa: CASSRTGNSLDEQYF; cdr3_nt: TGTGCCAGCAGCCGAACAGGGAACTCGTTGGACGAGCAGTACTTC
clone_size: few; d_call: -; j_call: TRBJ2-5; v_call: TRBV13; cdr3_aa: CASSLGGHSRETQYF; cdr3_nt: TGTGCCAGCAGCTTAGGGGGTCATTCCAGGGAGACCCAGTACTTC
clone_size: few; d_call: TRBD1; j_call: TRBJ2-1; v_call: TRBV27; cdr3_aa: CASSSTKTGVNEQFF; cdr3_nt: TGTGCCAGCAGTTCCACTAAGACAGGGGTGAATGAGCAGTTCTTC
clone_size: -; d_call: -; j_call: TRBJ2-7; v_call: TRBV19; cdr3_aa: CATNPGSAVSEQYF; cdr3_nt: TGTGCCACTAACCCCGGGTCGGCCGTCTCCGAGCAGTACTTC
clone_size: few; d_call: -; j_call: TRBJ1-2; v_call: TRBV6-1; cdr3_aa: CASNAGENYGYTF; cdr3_nt: TGTGCCAGCAATGCAGGTGAAAACTATGGCTACACCTTC
clone_size: -; d_call: TRBD1; j_call: TRBJ2-7; v_call: TRBV15; cdr3_aa: CATSRGGQGSYEQYF; cdr3_nt: TGTGCCACCAGCAGGGGTGGACAGGGTTCCTACGAGCAGTACTTC
clone_size: -; d_call: TRBD2; j_call: TRBJ2-1; v_call: TRBV18; cdr3_aa: CASSLMKRIAGSSYNEQFF; cdr3_nt: TGTGCCAGCTCACTGATGAAAAGGATAGCGGGAAGCTCCTACAATGAGCAGTTCTTC
clone_size: -; d_call: TRBD1; j_call: TRBJ2-7; v_call: TRBV6-5; cdr3_aa: CASSYFTGGEQYF; cdr3_nt: TGTGCCAGCAGTTACTTCACAGGGGGCGAGCAGTACTTC
clone_size: few; d_call: -; j_call: TRBJ1-1; v_call: TRBV5-6; cdr3_aa: CASSPPNGPRDTEAFF; cdr3_nt: TGTGCCAGCAGCCCCCCCAATGGACCCAGGGACACTGAAGCTTTCTTT
clone_size: -; d_call: -; j_call: TRBJ2-7; v_call: TRBV4-1; cdr3_aa: CASSQRGGLSSYEQYF; cdr3_nt: TGCGCCAGCAGCCAAAGGGGGGGGCTAAGTTCCTACGAGCAGTACTTC
clone_size: few; d_call: TRBD2; j_call: TRBJ2-1; v_call: TRBV27; cdr3_aa: CASSLLRASGRPDEQFF; cdr3_nt: TGTGCCAGCAGTCTGCTTAGGGCGAGCGGGAGGCCCGATGAGCAGTTCTTC
clone_size: few; d_call: -; j_call: TRBJ2-3; v_call: TRBV30; cdr3_aa: CAWSPGVLTDTQYF; cdr3_nt: TGTGCCTGGAGTCCGGGAGTTCTCACAGATACGCAGTATTTT
clone_size: -; d_call: -; j_call: TRBJ1-6; v_call: TRBV2; cdr3_aa: CASSDRGISPLHF; cdr3_nt: TGTGCCAGCAGTGACAGGGGAATTTCACCCCTCCACTTT
clone_size: -; d_call: -; j_call: TRBJ1-5; v_call: TRBV7-2; cdr3_aa: CASSLGGSEVKQPQNF; cdr3_nt: TGTGCCAGCAGCTTAGGGGGTAGCGAGGTTAAACAGCCCCAGAATTTT
clone_size: -; d_call: -; j_call: TRBJ2-7; v_call: TRBV19; cdr3_aa: CASSIAEGSYEQYF; cdr3_nt: TGTGCCAGTAGTATAGCGGAGGGCTCCTACGAGCAGTACTTC
clone_size: few; d_call: -; j_call: TRBJ2-3; v_call: TRBV5-4; cdr3_aa: CASSFIGTQYF; cdr3_nt: TGTGCCAGCAGCTTCATCGGTACGCAGTATTTT
clone_size: -; d_call: -; j_call: TRBJ1-1; v_call: TRBV28; cdr3_aa: CASTHLSYSGMNTEAFF; cdr3_nt: TGTGCCAGCACCCATTTAAGCTATTCGGGGATGAACACTGAAGCTTTCTTT
clone_size: few; d_call: -; j_call: TRBJ2-2; v_call: TRBV18; cdr3_aa: CASSPLVNTGELFF; cdr3_nt: TGTGCCAGCTCACCCCTTGTCAACACCGGGGAGCTGTTTTTT
clone_size: few; d_call: -; j_call: TRBJ1-2; v_call: TRBV9; cdr3_aa: CASSITGFGYTF; cdr3_nt: TGTGCCAGCAGCATTACAGGGTTTGGCTACACCTTC
clone_size: -; d_call: -; j_call: TRBJ2-1; v_call: TRBV7-6; cdr3_aa: CASSLEGGYNEQFF; cdr3_nt: TGTGCCAGCAGCTTAGAAGGGGGATACAATGAGCAGTTCTTC
clone_size: few; d_call: TRBD2; j_call: TRBJ2-5; v_call: TRBV18; cdr3_aa: CASSHSRLALGETQYF; cdr3_nt: TGTGCCAGCTCACATTCGAGACTAGCGTTGGGAGAGACCCAGTACTTC
clone_size: -; d_call: TRBD2; j_call: TRBJ2-3; v_call: TRBV7-9; cdr3_aa: CASSLKAGGPTDTQYF; cdr3_nt: TGTGCCAGCAGCTTAAAAGCGGGAGGGCCCACAGATACGCAGTATTTT
clone_size: few; d_call: -; j_call: TRBJ1-5; v_call: TRBV23-1; cdr3_aa: CASSHRATPYNQPQHF; cdr3_nt: TGCGCCAGCAGTCACAGGGCAACACCATACAATCAGCCCCAGCATTTT
clone_size: -; d_call: TRBD2; j_call: TRBJ2-1; v_call: TRBV19; cdr3_aa: CASSFRPAGASSYNEQFF; cdr3_nt: TGTGCCAGTAGTTTTCGGCCCGCGGGAGCCTCATCCTACAATGAGCAGTTCTTC
clone_size: -; d_call: TRBD2; j_call: TRBJ2-1; v_call: TRBV10-1; cdr3_aa: CASSPIPLAGVYNEQFF; cdr3_nt: TGCGCCAGCAGTCCGATACCTCTAGCGGGGGTCTACAATGAGCAGTTCTTC
clone_size: few; d_call: TRBD2; j_call: TRBJ2-1; v_call: TRBV2; cdr3_aa: CASSVRDRLAGDNEQFF; cdr3_nt: TGTGCCAGCAGTGTTCGTGATAGACTAGCGGGAGACAATGAGCAGTTCTTC
clone_size: -; d_call: TRBD1; j_call: TRBJ1-3; v_call: TRBV18; cdr3_aa: CASSPPGQGTGNTIYF; cdr3_nt: TGTGCCAGCTCACCTCCGGGACAGGGGACTGGAAACACCATATATTTT
clone_size: once; d_call: TRBD1; j_call: TRBJ2-7; v_call: TRBV29-1; cdr3_aa: CSGTGDSYEQYF; cdr3_nt: TGCAGCGGAACAGGGGATTCCTACGAGCAGTACTTC
clone_size: few; d_call: -; j_call: TRBJ1-3; v_call: TRBV10-2; cdr3_aa: CASSTDSFGNTIYF; cdr3_nt: TGCGCCAGCAGTACGGACAGTTTTGGAAACACCATATATTTT
clone_size: -; d_call: TRBD1; j_call: TRBJ1-5; v_call: TRBV15; cdr3_aa: CATSLQGEQPQHF; cdr3_nt: TGTGCCACCAGCCTCCAGGGGGAACAGCCCCAGCATTTT
clone_size: few; d_call: -; j_call: TRBJ2-3; v_call: TRBV4-2; cdr3_aa: CASSQRRSGTDTQYF; cdr3_nt: TGTGCCAGCAGCCAGCGCCGCTCTGGCACAGATACGCAGTATTTT
clone_size: few; d_call: TRBD2; j_call: TRBJ2-1; v_call: TRBV4-2; cdr3_aa: CASSGTAGGPWNEQFF; cdr3_nt: TGTGCCAGCAGCGGAACAGCGGGAGGGCCCTGGAATGAGCAGTTCTTC
clone_size: -; d_call: TRBD1; j_call: TRBJ2-7; v_call: TRBV5-4; cdr3_aa: CASSLRQGAGEQYF; cdr3_nt: TGTGCCAGCAGCCTCCGACAGGGGGCGGGGGAGCAGTACTTC
clone_size: few; d_call: -; j_call: TRBJ2-1; v_call: TRBV7-2; cdr3_aa: CASSPQQGNEQFF; cdr3_nt: TGTGCCAGCAGCCCCCAACAGGGCAATGAGCAGTTCTTC
clone_size: few; d_call: -; j_call: TRBJ2-7; v_call: TRBV5-6; cdr3_aa: CASSLVSWGVYEQYF; cdr3_nt: TGTGCCAGCAGCTTGGTTTCCTGGGGGGTCTACGAGCAGTACTTC
clone_size: -; d_call: TRBD2; j_call: TRBJ2-3; v_call: TRBV11-2; cdr3_aa: CASSRGTSVKEVTQYF; cdr3_nt: TGTGCCAGCAGCCGGGGGACTAGCGTCAAGGAGGTAACGCAGTATTTT
clone_size: few; d_call: -; j_call: TRBJ2-3; v_call: TRBV6-5; cdr3_aa: CASSYRPGHRTDTQYF; cdr3_nt: TGTGCCAGCAGTTACCGCCCGGGACATCGCACAGATACGCAGTATTTT
clone_size: -; d_call: TRBD1; j_call: TRBJ2-7; v_call: TRBV19; cdr3_aa: CASSPLGQGAHEQYF; cdr3_nt: TGTGCCAGTAGTCCACTGGGACAGGGAGCCCACGAGCAGTACTTC
clone_size: few; d_call: TRBD2; j_call: TRBJ2-7; v_call: TRBV7-8; cdr3_aa: CASSQTSGLYEQYF; cdr3_nt: TGTGCCAGCAGCCAGACTAGCGGGCTCTACGAGCAGTACTTC
clone_size: -; d_call: TRBD1; j_call: TRBJ1-1; v_call: TRBV12-5; cdr3_aa: CASGLVMGQGPTEAFF; cdr3_nt: TGTGCTAGTGGTTTGGTTATGGGACAGGGTCCCACTGAAGCTTTCTTT
clone_size: few; d_call: -; j_call: TRBJ2-3; v_call: TRBV29-1; cdr3_aa: CSVQRQIFTNTQYF; cdr3_nt: TGCAGCGTTCAGCGGCAGATCTTTACAAATACGCAGTATTTT
clone_size: -; d_call: TRBD1; j_call: TRBJ2-4; v_call: TRBV27; cdr3_aa: CASSPRSSTGMSKNIQYF; cdr3_nt: TGTGCCAGCAGTCCGCGATCTTCGACAGGGATGTCCAAAAACATTCAGTACTTC
clone_size: few; d_call: -; j_call: TRBJ2-2; v_call: TRBV9; cdr3_aa: CASSPGGIRAGELFF; cdr3_nt: TGTGCCAGCAGCCCAGGAGGGATTCGAGCCGGGGAGCTGTTTTTT
clone_size: few; d_call: -; j_call: TRBJ1-1; v_call: TRBV4-1; cdr3_aa: CASSQDEARTEAFF; cdr3_nt: TGCGCCAGCAGCCAAGACGAGGCGCGGACTGAAGCTTTCTTT
clone_size: -; d_call: -; j_call: TRBJ1-2; v_call: TRBV19; cdr3_aa: CASSIDGGLVYGYTF; cdr3_nt: TGTGCCAGTAGTATAGATGGAGGGCTCGTCTATGGCTACACCTTC
clone_size: few; d_call: -; j_call: TRBJ2-3; v_call: TRBV10-3; cdr3_aa: CAISGGPGSDTQYF; cdr3_nt: TGTGCCATCAGTGGAGGGCCCGGGTCGGATACGCAGTATTTT